The T cell receptor beta chain described here comes from a study of blood T cell repertoires in COVID-19. Data came from immunoSEQ multiplex PCR; TCRdb stores just in-frame clones and leaves some out. The sample includes 150,000 to 200,000 clones, around 87% of them seen just once. V lost 4 bases to trimming and J lost 1 base; unmatched junction nucleotides: 9. The CDR3 totals 16 residues. Germline-derived CDR1 and CDR2 are SGHVS and FQNEAQ. This rearrangement joins TRBV7-8 to TRBJ1-2; 7 bases match TRBD1. The sequenced sample consisted of peripheral blood. The sequence was collected from a man aged 35-49 years with active or convalescent COVID-19. The CDR3 DNA reads TGTGCCAGCAGCTCCAGGACAGGCCACATTAACTATGGCTACACCTTC. Translated, it gives CASSSRTGHINYGYTF.